These 25 T cell receptor beta chains were sequenced from one sample in a study of cytomegalovirus exposure and HLA in healthy donors. The PCR used 60 Vbeta and 13 Jbeta primers. Sequencing was performed with immunoSEQ multiplex PCR; in TCRdb, only in-frame clones are kept and a portion is missing. The sample's table shows more than 140,000 clones. Sequences were obtained from PBMCs. These receptors came from a woman aged 18-30 years in good health and CMV-seronegative.

The J gene is TRBJ2-1, the V gene TRBV9, with 10 bases fitting TRBD2. Germline CDR1 SGDLS, CDR2 YYNGEE. This CDR3 contains 16 residues. With V trimmed by 4 bases and J by 1 base, 5 bases remained unmatched. The CDR3 sequence is CASSPPSGSSYNEQFF. The DNA for the CDR3 is TGTGCCAGCAGCCCACCTAGCGGGAGTTCCTACAATGAGCAGTTCTTC.

The rearrangement joins TRBV5-4 to TRBJ2-1; 9 nucleotides line up with TRBD2. This CDR3 has 16 amino acids. The trim removed 3 bases at V and 7 bases at J, leaving 11 bases unmatched. Germline V gives CDR1 SGHNT, CDR2 YYREEE (reference sequence). The CDR3 protein is CASSSYLGTSLNEQFF. The CDR3 bases are TGTGCCAGCAGCTCATACCTCGGGACTAGCCTAAATGAGCAGTTCTTC.

The V gene is TRBV6-6, the J gene TRBJ2-2; TRBD2 aligns across 8 bases. The V gene end was trimmed by 6 bases and the J gene end by 1 base; junction bases not matched to a gene: 1. Germline V gives CDR1 MNHNY, CDR2 SVGAGI (reference sequence). CDR3 length equals 14 residues. CDR3 protein: CASRTSENTGELFF. CDR3 DNA: TGTGCCAGCAGGACTAGCGAGAACACCGGGGAGCTGTTTTTT.

This sequence joins TRBV5-1 and TRBJ2-1; tentative D call: TRBD1 (6 bases). The CDR3 is made up of 15 amino acids. V was trimmed by 3 bases and J by 3 bases, leaving 13 bases between them. Germline CDR1 SGHRS, CDR2 YFSETQ. The CDR3 loop is CASSSRDTGYNEQFF. CDR3 coding DNA: TGCGCCAGCAGCTCCCGGGACACCGGCTACAATGAGCAGTTCTTC.

The CDR3 reads CASSLASGNYGYTF. CDR3 DNA sequence: TGTGCCAGCAGCTTAGCGTCGGGGAACTATGGCTACACCTTC. The chain carries TRBV7-9 and TRBJ1-2; the D is unclear. The V end lost 0 bases, the J end lost 2 bases, and 7 bases lay between the germline ends. This CDR3 comprises 14 residues. Per germline, CDR1 SEHNR and CDR2 FQNEAQ (reference sequence). The complete variable domain, with remaining parts taken from reference TRBV7-9 and TRBJ1-2, reads DTGVSQNPRHKITKRGQNVTFRCDPISEHNRLYWYRQTLGQGPEFLTYFQNEAQLEKSRLLSDRFSAERPKGSFSTLEIQRTEQGDSAMYLCASSLASGNYGYTFGSGTRLTVV.

The chain's CDR3 is CSVEWSSHEQFF. DNA for the CDR3: TGCAGCGTTGAGTGGAGCTCCCATGAGCAGTTCTTC. V gene TRBV29-1 combines with J gene TRBJ2-1, with D unresolved. Germline assignment: CDR1 SQVTM and CDR2 ANQGSEA. CDR3 length equals 12 residues. The V and J ends lost 3 bases and 8 bases respectively, with 11 bases between them.

As to this clone: The junction does not match germline at one end; this may be a read error. V is TRBV7-3 and J is TRBJ2-2, with 9 bases lining up with TRBD2. The germline gives CDR1 SGHTA, CDR2 FQGTGA. The CDR3 sequence is 17 residues long. CDR3 nucleotides: TGTGCCAGTAGCTCTGGGCGGACTAGCGTGAACACCGGGGAGCTGTTTTTT. Encoded protein: CASSSGRTSVNTGELFF.

The rearrangement links TRBV10-1 to TRBJ2-7, with D uncertain. V was shortened by 3 bases and J by 5 bases, with 14 bases between the two germline ends. Germline V gene lookup returns CDR1 WNHNN and CDR2 SYGVQD (reference sequence). This CDR3 has 14 residues. The CDR3 DNA follows: TGCGCCAGCAGTGAATCACCCGAGATGAACGAGCAGTACTTC. Protein product: CASSESPEMNEQYF.

The rearrangement joins TRBV5-1 to TRBJ2-1; D perhaps matches TRBD2 (7 bases). The V gene's germline CDR1 is SGHRS and CDR2 YFSETQ. The CDR3 contains 16 residues. The ends were cut back, 2 bases at V and 6 bases at J, with 18 bases in the middle. The CDR3 nucleotides are TGCGCCAGCAGCTTACAAGGGGGAAGCGGGATCAATGAGCAGTTCTTC. It encodes CASSLQGGSGINEQFF.

The chain is built from TRBV19 and TRBJ1-1, with a possible D match to TRBD1 (5 bases). The CDR3 has 16 amino acids. Germline CDR1 is LNHDA and CDR2 is SQIVND (reference sequence). Trimming shortened V by 2 bases and J by 4 bases, and 17 bases separated the two germline ends. Written as DNA, the CDR3 is TGTGCCAGTAGTATATTAGAGGGGAGGGGCGGCACTGAAGCTTTCTTT. Amino acid sequence: CASSILEGRGGTEAFF.

The chain recombines TRBV4-2 with TRBJ1-4; maybe TRBD1 (5 bases). The germline gives CDR1 LGHNA, CDR2 YNFKEQ. The CDR3 is made up of 16 amino acids. The V gene lost 1 base and the J gene lost 0 bases, with 9 bases spanning the gap. The CDR3 DNA reads as TGTGCCAGCAGCCAAGGGGCGACAGCAACTAATGAAAAACTGTTTTTT. This translates into CASSQGATATNEKLFF.

This chain joins TRBV18 and TRBJ1-3, with no clear D. The CDR3 extends over 17 amino acids. From germline, CDR1 is KGHSH and CDR2 LQKENI. The V end lost 4 bases, the J end lost 0 bases, and 16 bases lay between the germline ends. Here the CDR3 reads CASSLSVETSSGNTIYF. The CDR3 DNA sequence: TGTGCCAGCTCACTCTCCGTCGAAACGAGCTCTGGAAACACCATATATTTT.

V and J are TRBV10-2 and TRBJ2-1; TRBD2 is a possible D gene (6 bases). Germline CDR1 and CDR2: WSHSY and SAAADI. This CDR3 is built from 15 residues. Trimming took off 6 bases at V and 4 bases at J, with 16 bases between the two ends. This CDR3 is CASRHPGLAYNEQFF. The CDR3 nucleotides are TGCGCCAGCAGGCACCCGGGACTGGCATACAATGAGCAGTTCTTC.

The chain links TRBV6-1 to TRBJ1-1, with TRBD1 matching 8 bases. The CDR3 sequence is 13 residues long. In germline, CDR1 is MNHNS, CDR2 SASEGT. Unmatched junction bases numbered 6, after V lost 8 bases and J lost 4 bases. CDR3 nucleotides: TGTGCCAGCCGGACAGGGTTTGGCACTGAAGCTTTCTTT. Translating gives CASRTGFGTEAFF.

CDR3: CAWSVGVSGRAQYF. CDR3 in DNA: TGTGCCTGGAGTGTAGGGGTGAGCGGGAGGGCCCAGTACTTC. The chain employs TRBV30 and TRBJ2-5, with 10 bases lining up with TRBD2. Trimming took 0 bases from V and 9 from J; bases not matched to a gene: 7. In germline, CDR1 is GTSNPN, CDR2 SVGIG (reference sequence). The CDR3 is 14 residues long. Looking up the rest from reference TRBV30 and TRBJ2-5 gives the full variable domain: SQTIHQWPATLVQPVGSPLSLECTVEGTSNPNLYWYRQAAGRGLQLLFYSVGIGQISSEVPQNLSASRPQDRQFILSSKKLLLSDSGFYLCAWSVGVSGRAQYFGPGTRLLVL.

V usage is TRBV4-2 and J usage is TRBJ2-2; D not resolved. The CDR3 runs to 13 residues. Trimming removed 3 bases at V and 6 bases at J, with 8 bases between. Germline assignment: CDR1 LGHNA and CDR2 YNFKEQ. The CDR3 loop reads CASSQVAAGELFF. The CDR3 DNA is TGTGCCAGCAGCCAGGTGGCGGCCGGGGAGCTGTTTTTT.

V usage is TRBV7-8 and J usage is TRBJ1-1; D unresolved. There are 14 residues in the CDR3. The germline CDR1 and CDR2 sequences are SGHVS and FQNEAQ. The V gene lost 2 bases and the J gene lost 4 bases, with 11 bases spanning the gap. Here the CDR3 DNA reads TGTGCCAGCAGCTTATATAGAGAGGCCACTGAAGCTTTCTTT. This translates into CASSLYREATEAFF.

V is TRBV7-8 and J is TRBJ2-7; possibly TRBD2 for D (6 bases). Germline V CDR1 and CDR2: SGHVS, FQNEAQ. V was clipped by 5 bases and J by 2 bases, with 10 bases between them. The CDR3 has 13 residues. The CDR3 loop reads CASSRGITYEQYF. CDR3 coding DNA: TGTGCCAGCAGCCGGGGGATAACCTACGAGCAGTACTTC.

DNA of the CDR3: TGTGCCAGCAGTCCGGGAGGGCCTTGGAATGAGCAGTTCTTC. This gives the protein CASSPGGPWNEQFF. The rearrangement uses TRBV14 and TRBJ2-1; 8 nucleotides agree with TRBD2. J was trimmed by 7 bases and V by 6 bases; bases with no gene match: 8. The CDR3 contains 14 residues. Germline loops: CDR1 SGHDN, CDR2 FVKESK.

This chain links TRBV5-6 with TRBJ2-7; 10 nucleotides line up with TRBD2. Germline CDR1 SGHDT, CDR2 YYEEEE. CDR3 length: 13 amino acids. J lost 3 bases, V lost 4 bases, and 1 base had no gene match. The CDR3 coding sequence is TGTGCCAGCAGCAGGACTAGCGGCTACGAGCAGTACTTC. It encodes CASSRTSGYEQYF.

This chain connects TRBV6-5 to TRBJ2-1; D might be TRBD1 (5 bases). V lost 5 bases to trimming and J lost 5 bases, with 13 bases between them. Germline V gene lookup returns CDR1 MNHEY and CDR2 SVGAGI. This CDR3 is built from 14 residues. The CDR3 reads CASSVTGYHNEQFF. The CDR3, as DNA: TGTGCCAGCAGTGTAACAGGATACCACAATGAGCAGTTCTTC.

The chain links TRBV4-1 to TRBJ2-5; 9 positions match TRBD2. J was trimmed by 5 bases and V by 0 bases; bases with no gene match: 4. The CDR3 covers 15 residues. Germline V gives CDR1 MGHRA, CDR2 YSYEKL. Here the CDR3 reads CASSQDGSGRETQYF. The CDR3 region has the DNA TGCGCCAGCAGCCAAGATGGAAGCGGGAGGGAGACCCAGTACTTC.

The gene calls are TRBV9 and TRBJ1-4; 7 bases line up with TRBD1. The V and J ends lost 3 bases and 4 bases, in that order; junction bases with no gene match: 3. The germline CDR1 and CDR2 sequences are SGDLS and YYNGEE. The CDR3 covers 14 residues. The CDR3 loop reads CASSEGQINEKLFF. CDR3 nucleotide sequence: TGTGCCAGCAGCGAGGGACAGATTAATGAAAAACTGTTTTTT.

J is TRBJ2-7 and V is TRBV25-1; 9 positions match TRBD1. Germline V gene lookup returns CDR1 MGHDK and CDR2 SYGVNS. This CDR3 comprises 13 residues. The J segment lost 4 bases and the V segment lost 7 bases, leaving 5 bases of the junction unmatched. CDR3 sequence reads: CASMGQGLYEQYF. The CDR3 nucleotides are TGTGCCAGCATGGGACAGGGACTATACGAGCAGTACTTC.

The genes are TRBV19 and TRBJ2-5, with 7 bases lining up with TRBD1. Germline loops: CDR1 LNHDA, CDR2 SQIVND (reference sequence). The trim removed 3 bases at V and 4 bases at J, leaving 5 bases unmatched. The CDR3 runs to 14 residues. This CDR3 is CASSIRGTLETQYF. DNA for the CDR3: TGTGCCAGTAGTATCAGGGGGACCCTAGAGACCCAGTACTTC.